This record looks at one T cell receptor beta chain sequence and its context. What it recognizes is unknown. This entry belongs to a study of beta chain features in type 1 diabetes. Findings and limits, study-wide: TCRB rearrangement may or may not be influenced by HLA type; here this remained unresolved. The naive, central memory and Treg TCRB repertoires showed an apparent similarity that was greater among patients than among healthy donors.

The V gene's germline CDR1 is SGHRS and CDR2 YFSETQ. The V end was cut by 2 bases, the J end by 6 bases, with 11 bases between. CDR3 length: 13 residues. The sequenced template was cDNA made from the entire isolated RNA. The method was immunoSEQ multiplex PCR; TCRdb's version includes in-frame clones alone and lacks a portion of them. The sample carries hundreds of thousands of clones, around 15% recorded once. The V and J genes are TRBV5-1 and TRBJ1-2; D gene uncertain. Sequencing input: naive CD4+ T cells from blood. The source of this sequence is a man aged 18 to 30 in good health. CDR3 DNA sequence: TGCGCCAGCAGCTTACTGACGGCCGATGGCTACACCTTC. It yields the protein CASSLLTADGYTF.